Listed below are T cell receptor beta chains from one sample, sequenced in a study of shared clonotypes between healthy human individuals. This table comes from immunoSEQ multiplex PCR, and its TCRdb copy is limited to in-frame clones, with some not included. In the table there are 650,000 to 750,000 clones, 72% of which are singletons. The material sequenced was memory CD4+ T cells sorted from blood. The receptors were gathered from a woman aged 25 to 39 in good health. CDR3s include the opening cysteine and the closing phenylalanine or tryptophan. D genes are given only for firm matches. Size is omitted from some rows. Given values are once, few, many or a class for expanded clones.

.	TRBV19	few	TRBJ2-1	CASSWTTRNEQFF	TGTGCCAGTAGTTGGACGACCCGGAATGAGCAGTTCTTC
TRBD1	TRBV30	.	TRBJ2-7	CAWSLPGTAAYEQYF	TGTGCCTGGAGTCTTCCCGGGACAGCCGCCTACGAGCAGTACTTC
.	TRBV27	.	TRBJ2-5	CASSLWGHQETQYF	TGTGCCAGCAGTTTATGGGGGCACCAAGAGACCCAGTACTTC
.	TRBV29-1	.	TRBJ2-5	CSVEPDSSRETQYF	TGCAGCGTTGAACCCGACAGCTCGAGGGAGACCCAGTACTTC
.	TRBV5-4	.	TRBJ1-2	CASSFPGTKYGYTF	TGTGCCAGCAGCTTTCCCGGGACAAAATATGGCTACACCTTC
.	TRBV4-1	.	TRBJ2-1	CASSHLPAANNEQFF	TGCGCCAGCAGCCACCTTCCAGCGGCGAACAATGAGCAGTTCTTC
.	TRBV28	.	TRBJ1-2	CASSSPHGGRSSGYTF	TGTGCCAGCAGTTCCCCCCACGGGGGTAGAAGTAGCGGCTACACCTTC
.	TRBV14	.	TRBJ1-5	CASSRESNQPQHF	TGTGCCAGCAGCCGAGAGAGCAATCAGCCCCAGCATTTT
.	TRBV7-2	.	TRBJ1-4	CASSLQGWANEKLFF	TGTGCCAGCAGCTTACAGGGGTGGGCTAATGAAAAACTGTTTTTT
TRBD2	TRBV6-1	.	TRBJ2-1	CASRRTSMSEQFF	TGTGCCAGCAGGAGGACTAGTATGAGTGAGCAGTTCTTC
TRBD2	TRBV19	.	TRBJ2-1	CASSNSGRTRFF	TGTGCCAGTAGTAATAGCGGGAGGACCCGCTTCTTC
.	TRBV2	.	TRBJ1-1	CASSEGQGRGLHSAFF	TGTGCCAGCAGTGAAGGGCAGGGTAGAGGCCTTCACTCAGCTTTCTTT
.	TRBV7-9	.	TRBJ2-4	CASSLLQGAKNIQYF	TGTGCCAGCAGCTTACTTCAGGGAGCCAAAAACATTCAGTACTTC